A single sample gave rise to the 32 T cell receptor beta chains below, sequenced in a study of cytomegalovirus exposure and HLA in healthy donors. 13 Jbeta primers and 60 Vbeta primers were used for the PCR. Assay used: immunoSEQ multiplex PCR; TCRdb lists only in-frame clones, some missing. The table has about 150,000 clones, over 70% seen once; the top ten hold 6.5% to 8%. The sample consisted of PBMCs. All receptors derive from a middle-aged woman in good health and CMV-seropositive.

The CDR3 sequence is CASSPSGGAYEQYF. The CDR3 bases are TGTGCCAGCAGCCCAAGCGGGGGGGCCTACGAGCAGTACTTC. V usage is TRBV7-3 and J usage is TRBJ2-7, with 10 bases identical to TRBD2. This CDR3 contains 14 residues. Germline V gives CDR1 SGHTA, CDR2 FQGTGA. V dropped 5 bases and J dropped 2; count of bases not matched to a gene: 3. The full variable domain, completed using reference TRBV7-3 and TRBJ2-7, is GAGVSQTPSNKVTEKGKYVELRCDPISGHTALYWYRQSLGQGPEFLIYFQGTGAADDSGLPNDRFFAVRPEGSVSTLKIQRTERGDSAVYLCASSPSGGAYEQYFGPGTRLTVT.

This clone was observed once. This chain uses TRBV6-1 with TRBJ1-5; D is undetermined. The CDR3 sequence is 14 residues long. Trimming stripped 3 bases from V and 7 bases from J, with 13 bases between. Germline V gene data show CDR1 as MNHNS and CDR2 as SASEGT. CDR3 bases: TGTGCCAGCAGTGAGCACTCGGCCAGGCAGCCCCAGCATTTT. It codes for CASSEHSARQPQHF.

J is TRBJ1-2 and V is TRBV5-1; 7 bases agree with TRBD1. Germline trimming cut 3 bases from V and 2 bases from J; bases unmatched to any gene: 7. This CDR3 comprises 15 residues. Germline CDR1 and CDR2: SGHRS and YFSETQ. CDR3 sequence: CASSSTPQGNYGYTF. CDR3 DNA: TGCGCCAGCAGCTCGACCCCACAGGGGAACTATGGCTACACCTTC.

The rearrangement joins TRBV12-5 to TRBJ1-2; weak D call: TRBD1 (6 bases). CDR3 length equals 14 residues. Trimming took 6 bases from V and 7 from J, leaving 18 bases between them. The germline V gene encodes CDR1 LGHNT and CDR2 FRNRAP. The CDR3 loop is CASGRGGASSGYTF. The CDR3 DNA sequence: TGTGCTAGTGGGAGGGGGGGCGCGTCGTCTGGCTACACCTTC.

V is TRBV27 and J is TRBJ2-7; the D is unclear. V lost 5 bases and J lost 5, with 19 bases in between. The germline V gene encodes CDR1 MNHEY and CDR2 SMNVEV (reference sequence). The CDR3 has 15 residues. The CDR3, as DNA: TGTGCCAGCAGTCCTTGGCCTCAAACAATCCACGAGCAGTACTTC. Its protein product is CASSPWPQTIHEQYF.

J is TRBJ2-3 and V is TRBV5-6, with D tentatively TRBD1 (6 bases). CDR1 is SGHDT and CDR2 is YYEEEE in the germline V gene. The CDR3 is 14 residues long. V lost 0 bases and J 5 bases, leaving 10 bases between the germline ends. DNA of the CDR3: TGTGCCAGCAGCTTGGGGGGGCATAGAGATACGCAGTATTTT. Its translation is CASSLGGHRDTQYF.

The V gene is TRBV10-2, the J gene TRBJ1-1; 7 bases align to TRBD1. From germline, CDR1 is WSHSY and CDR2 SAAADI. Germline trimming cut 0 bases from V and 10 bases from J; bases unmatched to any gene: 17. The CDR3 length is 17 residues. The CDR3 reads CASSESAWTGSARGAFF. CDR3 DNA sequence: TGCGCCAGCAGTGAGTCTGCCTGGACAGGAAGTGCCCGTGGAGCTTTCTTT.

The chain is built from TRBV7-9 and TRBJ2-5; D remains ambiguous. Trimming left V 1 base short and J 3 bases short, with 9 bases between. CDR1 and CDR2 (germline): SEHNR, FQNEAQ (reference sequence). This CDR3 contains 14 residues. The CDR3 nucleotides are TGTGCCAGCAGCTTAGTGGTAGACAAAGAGACCCAGTACTTC. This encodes CASSLVVDKETQYF.

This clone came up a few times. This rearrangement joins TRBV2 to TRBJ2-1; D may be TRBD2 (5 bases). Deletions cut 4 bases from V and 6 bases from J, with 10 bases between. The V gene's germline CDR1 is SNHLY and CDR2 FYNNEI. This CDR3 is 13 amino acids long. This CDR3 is CASSGLAGNEQFF. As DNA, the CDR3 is TGTGCCAGCAGTGGGCTAGCTGGCAATGAGCAGTTCTTC.

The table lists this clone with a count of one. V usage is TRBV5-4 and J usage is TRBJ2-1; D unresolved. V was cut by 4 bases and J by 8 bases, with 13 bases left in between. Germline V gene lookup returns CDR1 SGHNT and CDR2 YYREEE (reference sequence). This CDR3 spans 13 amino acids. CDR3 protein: CASSSRQSDEQFF. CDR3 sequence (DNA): TGTGCCAGCAGCAGCAGGCAGTCAGATGAGCAGTTCTTC.

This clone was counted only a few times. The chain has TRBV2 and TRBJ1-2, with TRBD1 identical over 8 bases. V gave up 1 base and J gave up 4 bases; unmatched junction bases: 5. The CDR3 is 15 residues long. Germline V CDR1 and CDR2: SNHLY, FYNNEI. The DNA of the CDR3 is TGTGCCAGCAGTGAAGTTCCCCAGGGGGCCTATGGCTACACCTTC. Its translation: CASSEVPQGAYGYTF.

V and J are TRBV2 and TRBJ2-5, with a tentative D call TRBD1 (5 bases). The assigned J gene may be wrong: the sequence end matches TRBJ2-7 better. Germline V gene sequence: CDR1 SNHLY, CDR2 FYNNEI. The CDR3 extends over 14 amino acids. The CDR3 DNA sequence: TGTGCCAGCTCCTCCGGTCCAGGGCTCTACGAGCAGTACTTC. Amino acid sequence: CASSSGPGLYEQYF.

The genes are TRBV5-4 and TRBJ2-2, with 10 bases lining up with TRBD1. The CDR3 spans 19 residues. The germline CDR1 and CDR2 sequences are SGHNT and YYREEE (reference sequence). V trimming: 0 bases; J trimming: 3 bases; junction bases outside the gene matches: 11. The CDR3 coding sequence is TGTGCCAGCAGCTTGGACCGTTCTATCGGACAGGGGGACACCGGGGAGCTGTTTTTT. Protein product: CASSLDRSIGQGDTGELFF.

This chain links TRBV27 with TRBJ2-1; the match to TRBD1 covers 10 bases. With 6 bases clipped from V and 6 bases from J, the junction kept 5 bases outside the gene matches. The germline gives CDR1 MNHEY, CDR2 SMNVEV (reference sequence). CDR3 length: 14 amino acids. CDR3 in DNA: TGTGCCAGCAGCCCGAGGACAGGGGGCAATGAGCAGTTCTTC. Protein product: CASSPRTGGNEQFF.

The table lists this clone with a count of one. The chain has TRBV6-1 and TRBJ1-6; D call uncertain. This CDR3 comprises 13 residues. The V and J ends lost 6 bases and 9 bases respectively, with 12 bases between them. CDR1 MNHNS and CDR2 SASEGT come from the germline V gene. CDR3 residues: CASRVVSGSPLHF. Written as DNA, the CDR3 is TGTGCCAGCAGGGTGGTCTCCGGTTCACCCCTCCACTTT.

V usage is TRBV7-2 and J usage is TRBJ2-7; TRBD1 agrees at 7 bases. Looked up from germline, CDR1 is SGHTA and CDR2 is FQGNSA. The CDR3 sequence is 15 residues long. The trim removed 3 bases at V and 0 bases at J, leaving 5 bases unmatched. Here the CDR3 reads CASSFAGTVSYEQYF. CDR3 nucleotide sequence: TGTGCCAGCAGCTTCGCCGGGACAGTCTCCTACGAGCAGTACTTC.

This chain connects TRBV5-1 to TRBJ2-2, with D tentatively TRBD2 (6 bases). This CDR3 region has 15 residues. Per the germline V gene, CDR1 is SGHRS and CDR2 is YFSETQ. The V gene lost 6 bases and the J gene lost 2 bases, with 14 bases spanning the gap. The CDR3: CASKVNSGNTGELFF. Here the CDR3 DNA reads TGCGCCAGCAAAGTTAATAGCGGAAACACCGGGGAGCTGTTTTTT.

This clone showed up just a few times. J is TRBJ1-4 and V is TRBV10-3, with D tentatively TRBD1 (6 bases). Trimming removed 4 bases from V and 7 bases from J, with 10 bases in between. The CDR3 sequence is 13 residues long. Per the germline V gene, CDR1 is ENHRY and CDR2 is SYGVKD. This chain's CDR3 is CAISAGQSEKLFF. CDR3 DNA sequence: TGTGCCATCAGTGCAGGACAGTCTGAAAAACTGTTTTTT.

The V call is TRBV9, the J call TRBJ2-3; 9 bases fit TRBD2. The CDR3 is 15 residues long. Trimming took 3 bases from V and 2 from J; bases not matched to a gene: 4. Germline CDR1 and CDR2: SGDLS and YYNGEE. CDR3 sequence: CASSDSGGHTDTQYF. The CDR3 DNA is TGTGCCAGCAGCGACAGCGGGGGGCACACAGATACGCAGTATTTT.

The DNA for the CDR3 is TGTGCCAGCAGCCAAACTAGCGGGGGCCCTGGCGAGCAGTACTTC. It specifies CASSQTSGGPGEQYF. This chain uses TRBV7-6 with TRBJ2-7; 11 nucleotides align to TRBD2. This CDR3 is 15 amino acids long. CDR1 and CDR2 from the germline V gene are SGHVS and FNYEAQ. J lost 6 bases, V lost 5 bases, and 9 bases had no gene match.

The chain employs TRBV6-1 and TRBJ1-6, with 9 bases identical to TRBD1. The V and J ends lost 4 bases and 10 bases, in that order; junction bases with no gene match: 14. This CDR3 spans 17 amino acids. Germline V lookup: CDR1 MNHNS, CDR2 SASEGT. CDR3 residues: CASSGGTGFLSGSPLHF. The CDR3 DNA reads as TGTGCCAGCAGTGGCGGGACAGGGTTTTTATCCGGGTCACCCCTCCACTTT.

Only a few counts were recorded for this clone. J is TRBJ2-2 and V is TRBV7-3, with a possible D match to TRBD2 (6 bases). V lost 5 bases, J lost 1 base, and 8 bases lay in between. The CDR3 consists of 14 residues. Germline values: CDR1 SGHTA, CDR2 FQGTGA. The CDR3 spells CASSRLENTGELFF. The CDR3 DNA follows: TGTGCCAGCAGCAGACTAGAGAACACCGGGGAGCTGTTTTTT.

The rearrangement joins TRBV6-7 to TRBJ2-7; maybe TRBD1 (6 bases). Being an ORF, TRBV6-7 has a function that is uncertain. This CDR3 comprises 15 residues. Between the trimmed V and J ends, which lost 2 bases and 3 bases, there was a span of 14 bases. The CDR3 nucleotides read TGTGCCAGCAGTTACCCCCCCAGGGGAGACTACGAGCAGTACTTC. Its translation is CASSYPPRGDYEQYF.

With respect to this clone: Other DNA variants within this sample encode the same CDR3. CDR3 DNA: TGTGCCAGCAGCTTGGACATCCTGAACACTGAAGCTTTCTTT. This encodes CASSLDILNTEAFF. The chain joins TRBV7-9 to TRBJ1-1, with D maybe TRBD1 (5 bases). Germline CDR1 SEHNR, CDR2 FQNEAQ (reference sequence). Trimming removed 3 bases from V and 0 bases from J, with 8 bases in between. The CDR3 is 14 amino acids.

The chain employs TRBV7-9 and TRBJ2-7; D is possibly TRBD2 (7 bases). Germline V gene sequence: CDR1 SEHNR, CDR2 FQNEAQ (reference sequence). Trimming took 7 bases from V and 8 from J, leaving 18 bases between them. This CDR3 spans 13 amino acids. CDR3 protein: CASTTRGRVKQYF. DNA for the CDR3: TGTGCCAGCACAACGAGGGGGAGGGTAAAGCAGTACTTC.

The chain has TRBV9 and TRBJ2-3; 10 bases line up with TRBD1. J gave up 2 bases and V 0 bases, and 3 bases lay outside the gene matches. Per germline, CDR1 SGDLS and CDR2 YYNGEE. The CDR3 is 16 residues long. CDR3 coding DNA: TGTGCCAGCAGCGTAGGGGGGACAGGGGACACAGATACGCAGTATTTT. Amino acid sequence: CASSVGGTGDTDTQYF.

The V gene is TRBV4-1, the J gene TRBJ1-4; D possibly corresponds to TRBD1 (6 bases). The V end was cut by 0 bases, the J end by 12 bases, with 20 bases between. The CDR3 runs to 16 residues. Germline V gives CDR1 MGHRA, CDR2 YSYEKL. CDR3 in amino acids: CASSQENTGTPMELFF. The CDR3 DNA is TGCGCCAGCAGCCAAGAGAATACCGGGACACCAATGGAACTGTTTTTT.

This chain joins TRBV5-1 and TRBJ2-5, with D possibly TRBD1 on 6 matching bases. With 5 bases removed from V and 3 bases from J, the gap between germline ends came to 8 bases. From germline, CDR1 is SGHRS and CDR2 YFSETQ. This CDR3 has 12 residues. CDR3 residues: CASRTGEETQYF. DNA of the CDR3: TGCGCCAGCAGGACAGGAGAAGAGACCCAGTACTTC.

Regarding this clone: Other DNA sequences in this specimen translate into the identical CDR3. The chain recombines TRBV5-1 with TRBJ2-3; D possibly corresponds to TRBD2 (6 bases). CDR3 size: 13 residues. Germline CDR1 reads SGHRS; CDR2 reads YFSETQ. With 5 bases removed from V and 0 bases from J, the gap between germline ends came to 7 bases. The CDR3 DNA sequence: TGCGCCAGCAGTCGGGGGAGCACAGATACGCAGTATTTT. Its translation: CASSRGSTDTQYF. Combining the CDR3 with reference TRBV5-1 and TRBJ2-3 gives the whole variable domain KAGVTQTPRYLIKTRGQQVTLSCSPISGHRSVSWYQQTPGQGLQFLFEYFSETQRNKGNFPGRFSGRQFSNSRSEMNVSTLELGDSALYLCASSRGSTDTQYFGPGTRLTVL.

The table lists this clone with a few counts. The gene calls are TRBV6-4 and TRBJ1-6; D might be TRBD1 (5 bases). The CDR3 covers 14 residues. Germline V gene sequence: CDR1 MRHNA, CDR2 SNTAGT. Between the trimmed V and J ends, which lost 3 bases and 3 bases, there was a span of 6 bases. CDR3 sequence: CASSEQGYNSPLHF. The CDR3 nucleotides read TGTGCCAGCAGTGAGCAGGGCTATAATTCACCCCTCCACTTT.

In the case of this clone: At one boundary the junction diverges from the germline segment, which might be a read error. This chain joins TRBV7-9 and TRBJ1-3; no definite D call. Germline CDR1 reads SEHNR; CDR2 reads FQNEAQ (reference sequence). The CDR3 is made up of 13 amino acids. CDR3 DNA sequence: TGTTCCAGCAGCTTGGGCCCCGGAAACACCATATATTTT. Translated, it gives CSSSLGPGNTIYF.

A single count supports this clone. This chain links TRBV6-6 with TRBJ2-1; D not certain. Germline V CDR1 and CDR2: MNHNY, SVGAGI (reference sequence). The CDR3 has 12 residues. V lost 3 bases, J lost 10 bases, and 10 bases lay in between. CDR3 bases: TGTGCCAGCAGTTATGAGTCACTAGAGCAGTTCTTC. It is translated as CASSYESLEQFF.